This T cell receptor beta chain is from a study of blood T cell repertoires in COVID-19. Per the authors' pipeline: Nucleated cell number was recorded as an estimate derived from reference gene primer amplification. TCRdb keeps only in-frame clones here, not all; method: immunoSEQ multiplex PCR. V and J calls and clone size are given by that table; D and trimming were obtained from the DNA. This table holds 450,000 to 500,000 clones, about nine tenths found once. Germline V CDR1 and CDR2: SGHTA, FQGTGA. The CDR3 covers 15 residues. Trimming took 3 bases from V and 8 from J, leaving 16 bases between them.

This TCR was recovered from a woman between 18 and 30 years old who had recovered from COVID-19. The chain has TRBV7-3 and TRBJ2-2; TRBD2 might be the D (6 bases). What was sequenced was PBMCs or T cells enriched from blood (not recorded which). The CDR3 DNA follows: TGTGCCAGCAGCTTTGGGACTTACATAGGGGGGGAGCTGTTTTTT. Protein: CASSFGTYIGGELFF.